This T cell receptor beta chain was recovered during a study of T cell changes during pregnancy in multiple sclerosis. Data came from immunoSEQ multiplex PCR; TCRdb stores just in-frame clones and leaves some out. The data show approximately 37,000 clones, with approximately 90% seen just once and about 0.8% held by the top ten. This clone rates as medium-sized. The germline gives CDR1 LNHDA, CDR2 SQIVND (reference sequence). V lost 5 bases and J lost 7; bases outside the gene matches: 4. This CDR3 spans 13 amino acids. This specimen was CD4+ T cells from peripheral blood mononuclear cells, taken before pregnancy. The receptor was derived from a female donor with multiple sclerosis, enrolled in a pregnancy study. The V gene is TRBV19, the J gene TRBJ2-4, with 8 bases fitting TRBD2. CDR3: CASSRGGGNIQYF. In DNA form, the CDR3 reads TGTGCCAGTAGTCGCGGCGGGGGGAACATTCAGTACTTC.